Included here is one T cell receptor beta chain sequence, with context. Its recognized antigen is unknown. Including cysteine and phenylalanine, the CDR3 has 12 amino acids. Left in the record is the CDR3 DNA by itself, 36 bases read in frame from the first base. The germline V gene (reference sequence) sets CDR1 to LNHDA and CDR2 to SQIVND. Deletion took 8 bases off V and 7 bases off J, with a span of 9 bases between the germline ends. The cohort comprised around 690 healthy bone marrow donors. All cohort members were sampled while nominally healthy, although unrecorded immune exposures were likely present. The donor was CMV seronegative and was included in the group of around 320 seronegative cohort members. A peripheral blood sample was provided by each donor, and peripheral blood mononuclear cells were used for TCR beta sequencing. The Qiagen DNeasy Blood Extraction Kit was used to extract genomic DNA from the blood cell samples.

The sample is drawn from a study of cytomegalovirus exposure and HLA in healthy donors (dated by TCRdb to about 2017). For context, the study as a whole: An earlier analysis of some 600 of the donors reported approximately 300 Gb of sequence data and approximately 120 million unique TCR beta sequences obtained from roughly 180 million T cells. Of the approximately 400 genotyped donors, around 81% fell in the genetic ancestry cluster associated with self-reported Caucasian donors. Rather than using new phenotypic data, the later analysis identified candidate immune exposures from TCR beta sequences and from how often those sequences occurred across donors. The number of donors typed differed by locus, with roughly 629-640 for A, B, C, DRB1 and DQB1, over 500 for DQA1, approximately 570 for DPA1, and approximately 470 for DPB1. Using immunosequencing, the study profiled T cell repertoires from around 670 subjects and related those repertoires to cytomegalovirus serostatus. HLA typing covered class I and class II loci at four-digit resolution. All discovery cohort repertoires had been generated on a single sequencing platform. An early release covering more than 500 HLA-typed donors comprised 300 to 350 gigabases of sequencing data and around 80 million unique TCR sequences. An earlier analysis of fewer than 700 of the donors applied high-throughput TCR beta sequencing to assess whether each TCR beta V gene segment acted as functional or pseudogenic. In a later analysis, previously published TCR beta repertoires from some 640 donors were re-analyzed and high-resolution HLA genotyping was added so that TCR occurrence patterns could be studied. A later genetic analysis used genome-wide SNP genotypes for about 55% of the 666 donors, treating that subset as a discovery cohort. Along with the roughly 700-subject first cohort, a separate validation cohort of over a hundred different subjects was used. The study was designed to test whether signatures of past pathogen exposure could be identified by cataloging public T cell receptors. Among roughly 400 genotyped donors of the cohort, an average of about 240,000 unique TCR beta nucleotide sequences was sequenced per donor, of which about 18% were non-productive. To predict cytomegalovirus infection status, the study brought together high-throughput TCR immunosequencing, statistical association of individual TCRs with disease status, and machine learning. Donor age, sex, ethnicity and CMV serostatus were collected together with the repertoire data. Roughly 5 DR-DQ haplotypes were treated as single units for association and clustering because of strong linkage in the cohort. Results and caveats for the whole study, not just this receptor: A later analysis found that TCR association rates varied across HLA loci, with DRB1 alleles showing the most associated TCRs and HLA-C alleles the fewest. Several of the top co-occurrence clusters appeared to be linked to parvovirus B19, influenza, CMV and Epstein-Barr virus, according to a later analysis. Linkage disequilibrium might explain the correlated functional status among segregating V segments, but an unknown experimental factor could not be ruled out. In the study, around 150 TCR beta chains were listed as associated with cytomegalovirus. In a later genetic analysis, fewer N-insertions in productive TCRs were reported among donors in an Asian-associated ancestry cluster than the approximately 670-donor mean. The cohort was sequenced for TCR beta chains only, and without alpha or paired-chain data the features that could be detected were limited. A group of highly shared sequence variants was considered likely to be a technical artifact of the sequencing pipeline. In vitro tests confirmed that a few of the cytomegalovirus-associated TCR beta chains recognize cytomegalovirus antigens. Assigning TCR associations to individual alleles was difficult when HLA alleles, especially DR and DQ, strongly co-occurred. Sequencing depth was assumed to be roughly uniform across donors in the presence/absence analyses, though that assumption may not hold. Some IMGT-functional V segments, including TRBV6-2 and TRBV6-3, could not be distinguished by the 87-base-pair reads and were therefore excluded. A later analysis associated 17,000 or so TCR beta sequences with specific HLA alleles at a false discovery rate of 0.05. An earlier analysis of around 500 of the donors showed that most TCR beta V segments appeared in productive rearrangements either about 87% or about 30% of the time, which broadly matched IMGT annotations. An association between a missense DCLRE1C variant and V-gene and J-gene trimming of TCR beta chains was found in a later genetic analysis and replicated in an independent cohort. Cytomegalovirus status was reported to be diagnosed by the classifier with high specificity and sensitivity in both the original and validation cohorts. Because HLA typing was unavailable for some donors at each locus, only the typed subset was used in association tests. The earlier analysis of about 600 of the donors excluded 15 to 20 rarely observed V segments, including chromosome 9 orphons, because counts were too low. Most TCR sequences were observed very rarely across donors, whereas some public TCRs were present in many individuals. The authors suggested that the approach could potentially be generalized to other disease states and immunological phenotypes. A further reported finding was that TCR beta sequences accurately predicted the HLA-A and HLA-B alleles for most subjects in the first cohort. Immune exposure information for the cohort was limited to CMV serostatus. A later analysis found that HLA-associated TCR beta chains were more clonally expanded and had lower generation probabilities than equally common non-associated chains. In a later analysis, most CMV-associated TCR beta chains were found to appear HLA-restricted, with HLA associations seemingly driven largely by CMV exposure.

The library was generated by the immunoSEQ multiplex PCR assay. The multiplex PCR relied on a mix of 60 forward primers for TCR Vbeta segments and 13 reverse primers for TCR Jbeta segments. The CDR3 region of rearranged TCR beta genes was amplified from genomic DNA with a multiplex PCR assay. On the Illumina HiSeq System, the amplified TCR beta libraries were sequenced as 87-base-pair reads. The study's own analysis went as follows. In a later analysis, tens of millions of unique TCR beta chains were counted across the approximately 620 repertoires, and approximately 11 million of these chains were shared by at least two donors. Raw reads were error-corrected and collapsed into unique sequences with a nearest-neighbor algorithm that merged closely related sequences to remove PCR and sequencing errors. CDR3 sequences were aligned to IMGT reference sequences to assign V, D and J gene segments. For a sequence to be retained, a match of at least six nucleotides was required to both a V gene segment and a J gene segment. Rearrangements were called productive when the CDR3 lacked stop codons and stayed in frame with V and J; all others were non-productive. Following IMGT convention, CDR3 was defined as the stretch from the second conserved V-encoded cysteine up to the conserved J-encoded phenylalanine. The earlier analysis of about 560 of the donors excluded any sequence lacking an unambiguous match to a single V gene segment. In an earlier analysis of roughly 500 of the donors, V segments were called functional above 56.7% productive rearrangements and were called segregating when the between-donor standard deviation exceeded 5%. A statistical classification framework was built to diagnose cytomegalovirus status from the catalog of TCR beta chain sequences. In a later analysis, TCR nucleotide sequences were compared against IMGT/GENE-DB human TR gene sequences so that V and J genes could be assigned. Using the TCRdist pipeline, a later analysis assigned CDR3 sequences along with most-parsimonious VDJ recombination scenarios. In a later analysis, each TCR beta chain was defined by its CDR3 amino acid sequence together with its V-gene family, and reads lacking a unique V-gene family were excluded. In a later analysis, 450 to 600 highly shared, low-generation-probability nucleotide sequences were removed to address suspected cross-contamination and a sequencing artifact. In a later analysis, a clonal expansion index was calculated for each public chain from normalized within-repertoire ranks of inferred template counts. In a later analysis, generation probabilities were computed using a VDJ recombination model fitted to out-of-frame rearrangements, and the results were checked against IGoR. In a later analysis, TCR-TCR, TCR-HLA and TCR-CMV co-occurrence was scored with hypergeometric tests, and a repertoire-size bias correction was applied to TCR pairs. A later analysis estimated false discovery rates by permuting HLA or CMV assignments 20 times. In a later analysis, co-occurring TCRs were grouped with DBSCAN, and TCRdist sequence similarity was added when clustering was performed within HLA-allele-positive subsets. Repertoires with fewer than 30,000 or more than 120,000 public chains were left out of co-occurrence clustering, as were a few repertoires with anomalous nucleotide sharing. This is the immuneACCESS table as TCRdb keeps it, with only in-frame sequences that have V and J called. A part of the clones is gone; compared with another copy, unresolved V genes explain less than half, and the rest is unexplained. The V and J calls and clone size are taken from that table; D and trimming were inferred from the DNA. The sample table records around 140,000 clones. The ten largest clones capture approximately 1.5% of the sample.

This TCR derives from a woman between 35 and 50 years old in good health and CMV-seronegative. What was sequenced was PBMCs. In this chain, TRBV19 is recombined with TRBJ1-6; no D segment can be confidently identified. CDR3 protein: CASSFSNSPLHF. In nucleotide form, the sequence is TGTGCCAGTTCATTTTCCAATTCACCCCTCCACTTT.